These T cell receptor beta chains were read from a single sample in a study of post-analysis software for immune sequencing data. TCRdb fed the PCR reads into MiXCR, producing one record per CDR3 protein. The sample has hundreds of thousands of distinct CDR3 sequences; roughly 50% are singletons. Input material: blood. The receptors shown here come from a girl under 18 with multiple sclerosis. Both conserved end residues are part of each CDR3. The order of the fields is clone size, D gene, J gene, V gene, CDR3 protein, CDR3 DNA. The D gene is left open where the match is weak. The size entry is marked missing in some rows and otherwise reads once, few, many or a size class.

few | TRBD2 | TRBJ2-1 | TRBV7-3 | CASSLFVPVTSGRNEQFF | TGTGCCAGCAGCTTATTTGTTCCGGTGACTAGCGGGCGCAATGAGCAGTTCTTC
few | - | TRBJ2-1 | TRBV29-1 | CSGWRGTGRRNEQFF | TGCAGCGGGTGGCGGGGCACAGGGAGGCGCAATGAGCAGTTCTTC
- | - | TRBJ2-5 | TRBV15 | CATSIDLYGQYF | TGTGCCACCAGCATAGACCTGTACGGGCAGTACTTC
- | - | TRBJ2-3 | TRBV20-1 | CSARDRTGNLPTDTQYF | TGCAGTGCTAGAGATCGTACAGGGAACCTCCCCACAGATACGCAGTATTTT
- | - | TRBJ1-1 | TRBV20-1 | CSARVRPMGDTEAFF | TGCAGTGCTAGAGTCCGCCCTATGGGGGACACTGAAGCTTTCTTT
few | - | TRBJ2-7 | TRBV5-1 | CASSPASGSPYEQYF | TGCGCCAGCAGCCCCGCATCAGGGTCCCCCTACGAGCAGTACTTC
- | - | TRBJ2-7 | TRBV5-5 | CASSSSTGQGYEQYF | TGTGCCAGCAGCTCTTCGACAGGCCAGGGCTACGAGCAGTACTTC
- | - | TRBJ2-3 | TRBV4-1 | CASSQEVSRMGTDTQYF | TGCGCCAGCAGCCAAGAAGTATCTAGAATGGGCACAGATACGCAGTATTTT
- | - | TRBJ2-7 | TRBV4-2 | CASSQDRISVSEQYF | TGTGCCAGCAGCCAAGATCGGATAAGTGTCAGCGAGCAGTACTTC
- | - | TRBJ1-1 | TRBV7-9 | CASRLSRLNTEAFF | TGTGCCAGCAGGTTATCCAGGCTGAACACTGAAGCTTTCTTT
- | - | TRBJ1-1 | TRBV12-3/TRBV12-4 | CASSLALFSEAFF | TGTGCCAGCAGTTTAGCACTTTTTTCCGAAGCTTTCTTT
- | TRBD2 | TRBJ2-1 | TRBV20-1 | CSADARLAGGNEQFF | TGCAGTGCCGACGCACGGCTAGCGGGAGGCAATGAGCAGTTCTTC
- | - | TRBJ1-2 | TRBV2 | CASSPDKRTNYGYTF | TGTGCCAGCAGCCCGGACAAGAGAACTAACTATGGCTACACCTTC
- | TRBD1 | TRBJ2-7 | TRBV29-1 | CSARWDRDNEQYF | TGCAGCGCCCGTTGGGACAGGGATAACGAGCAGTACTTC
- | TRBD2 | TRBJ2-7 | TRBV3-1 | CASSPGLAGDLNHEQYF | TGTGCCAGCAGCCCGGGACTAGCGGGAGATCTGAACCACGAGCAGTACTTC
- | - | TRBJ2-1 | TRBV7-9 | CASEALSYNEQFF | TGTGCCAGCGAGGCCCTCTCCTACAATGAGCAGTTCTTC
- | TRBD2 | TRBJ2-1 | TRBV20-1 | CSARPIAGVHNEQFF | TGCAGTGCTAGACCGATAGCGGGAGTCCACAATGAGCAGTTCTTC
- | - | TRBJ1-2 | TRBV10-3 | CAISEPLIQTGKGYTF | TGTGCCATCAGTGAGCCTCTAATACAGACTGGTAAGGGCTACACCTTC
- | TRBD1 | TRBJ2-7 | TRBV18 | CASSPRQGSSYEQYF | TGTGCCAGCTCACCCCGACAGGGAAGCTCCTACGAGCAGTACTTC
- | TRBD2 | TRBJ2-3 | TRBV10-3 | CAISESSGLAGTRADTQYF | TGTGCCATCAGTGAGTCGTCGGGACTAGCGGGAACTCGGGCAGATACGCAGTATTTT
once | - | TRBJ1-1 | TRBV4-1 | CASSPHTTVNTEAFF | TGCGCCAGCAGCCCTCATACTACAGTTAACACTGAAGCTTTCTTT
- | TRBD2 | TRBJ2-4 | TRBV5-1 | CASSFFLAGGSSKNIQYF | TGCGCCAGCAGCTTCTTCCTAGCGGGAGGATCCTCCAAAAACATTCAGTACTTC
- | - | TRBJ1-2 | TRBV20-1 | CSATQGNYGYTF | TGCAGTGCTACACAGGGTAACTATGGCTACACCTTC
- | - | TRBJ2-7 | TRBV18 | CASSPENTIYEQYF | TGTGCCAGCTCACCAGAAAACACCATCTACGAGCAGTACTTC
few | TRBD2 | TRBJ2-3 | TRBV12-3/TRBV12-4 | CASSLARTSGTDTQYF | TGTGCCAGCAGTTTAGCGAGGACTAGCGGCACAGATACGCAGTATTTT
- | TRBD1 | TRBJ1-1 | TRBV2 | CASSSGQGSSGVRAFF | TGTGCCAGCAGTTCTGGACAGGGGTCCTCAGGGGTGCGAGCTTTCTTT
- | - | TRBJ2-3 | TRBV7-9 | CASSFSFRKFTDTQYF | TGTGCCAGCAGCTTTTCCTTCCGGAAATTCACAGATACGCAGTATTTT
- | - | TRBJ1-2 | TRBV4-2 | CASSHPKGGSYTF | TGTGCCAGCAGCCACCCCAAGGGGGGAAGCTACACCTTC
- | - | TRBJ2-6 | TRBV7-2 | CASSLWTGRSGANVLTF | TGTGCCAGCAGCTTATGGACGGGACGCTCTGGGGCCAACGTCCTGACTTTC
few | - | TRBJ2-2 | TRBV10-3 | CAITGEAGQAVTGELFF | TGTGCCATCACGGGGGAGGCAGGACAGGCCGTCACCGGGGAGCTGTTTTTT
- | - | TRBJ1-5 | TRBV4-1 | CASSQDLTGKTLAQPQHF | TGCGCCAGCAGCCAAGACCTCACGGGGAAGACGCTAGCGCAGCCCCAGCATTTT
- | - | TRBJ2-5 | TRBV11-1 | CASSLNPGTYQETQYF | TGTGCCAGCAGCTTAAATCCAGGGACCTACCAAGAGACCCAGTACTTC
few | - | TRBJ1-2 | TRBV25-1 | CASSESDSYGYTF | TGTGCCAGCAGTGAGTCGGATTCCTATGGCTACACCTTC
few | - | TRBJ2-7 | TRBV10-3 | CAIRDPDWTGYEQYF | TGTGCCATCAGGGACCCGGACTGGACGGGCTACGAGCAGTACTTC
few | - | TRBJ2-3 | TRBV6-4 | CASSESTTDTQYF | TGTGCCAGCAGTGAAAGCACTACAGATACGCAGTATTTT
- | TRBD1 | TRBJ1-1 | TRBV20-1 | CSAQGESEAFF | TGCAGTGCTCAGGGGGAATCTGAAGCTTTCTTT
- | TRBD2 | TRBJ2-1 | TRBV20-1 | CSAWGLADTYNEQFF | TGCAGTGCTTGGGGACTAGCGGATACCTACAATGAGCAGTTCTTC
- | - | TRBJ2-7 | TRBV5-5 | CASSRDILGSEQYF | TGTGCCAGCAGCAGGGACATCCTCGGGTCCGAGCAGTACTTC
- | TRBD2 | TRBJ2-1 | TRBV10-3 | CASEERETANEQFF | TGTGCCAGCGAAGAGCGGGAGACGGCGAATGAGCAGTTCTTC
- | - | TRBJ1-5 | TRBV7-2 | CASSFLEVNQPLHF | TGTGCCAGCAGCTTTTTGGAGGTCAATCAGCCCCTGCATTTT
- | - | TRBJ1-1 | TRBV20-1 | CSTGRTNTEAFF | TGCAGTACGGGACGGACGAACACTGAAGCTTTCTTT
- | TRBD2 | TRBJ2-1 | TRBV7-3 | CASSSVAGPYNEQFF | TGTGCCAGCAGCTCCGTAGCGGGTCCCTACAATGAGCAGTTCTTC
few | - | TRBJ2-7 | TRBV29-1 | CSVESTVSYEQYF | TGCAGCGTTGAGTCAACAGTCTCCTACGAGCAGTACTTC
few | - | TRBJ1-2 | TRBV29-1 | CSVVTWGDGYTF | TGCAGCGTTGTAACCTGGGGCGATGGCTACACCTTC
- | - | TRBJ2-7 | TRBV12-3/TRBV12-4 | CASSLALAGTSYEQYF | TGTGCCAGCAGTTTAGCGCTGGCAGGGACCTCCTACGAGCAGTACTTC
- | - | TRBJ2-5 | TRBV7-9 | CASKGETQYF | TGTGCCAGCAAAGGGGAGACCCAGTACTTC
once | TRBD1 | TRBJ2-1 | TRBV12-3/TRBV12-4 | CASRRDRGSYNEQFF | TGTGCCAGCAGACGGGACAGGGGGTCCTACAATGAGCAGTTCTTC
- | - | TRBJ1-1 | TRBV12-3/TRBV12-4 | CASSLPDGPPGTEAFF | TGTGCCAGCAGTCTCCCGGACGGACCACCGGGCACTGAAGCTTTCTTT
- | TRBD2 | TRBJ2-7 | TRBV29-1 | CSVEDEATSGLAYEQYF | TGCAGCGTTGAAGATGAGGCGACTAGCGGACTCGCTTACGAGCAGTACTTC